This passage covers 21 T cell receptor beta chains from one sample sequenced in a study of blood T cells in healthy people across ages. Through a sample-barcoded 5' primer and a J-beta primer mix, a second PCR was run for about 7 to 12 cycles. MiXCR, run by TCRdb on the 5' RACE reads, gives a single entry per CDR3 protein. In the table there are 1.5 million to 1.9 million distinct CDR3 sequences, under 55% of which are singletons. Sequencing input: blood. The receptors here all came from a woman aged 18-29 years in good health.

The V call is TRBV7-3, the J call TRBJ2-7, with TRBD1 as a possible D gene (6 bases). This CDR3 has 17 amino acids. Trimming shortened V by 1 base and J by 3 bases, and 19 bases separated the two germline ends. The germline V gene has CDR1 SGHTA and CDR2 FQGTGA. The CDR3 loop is CASSLRDRRQGHYEQYF. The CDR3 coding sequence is TGTGCCAGCAGCTTAAGAGATAGACGGCAGGGACACTACGAGCAGTACTTC.

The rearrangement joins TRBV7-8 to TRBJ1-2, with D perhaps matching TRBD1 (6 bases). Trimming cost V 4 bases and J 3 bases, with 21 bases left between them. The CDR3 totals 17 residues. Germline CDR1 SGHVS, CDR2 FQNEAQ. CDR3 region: CASSWGEGGAQHYGYTF. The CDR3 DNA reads TGTGCCAGCAGCTGGGGAGAGGGGGGGGCCCAGCACTATGGCTACACCTTC.

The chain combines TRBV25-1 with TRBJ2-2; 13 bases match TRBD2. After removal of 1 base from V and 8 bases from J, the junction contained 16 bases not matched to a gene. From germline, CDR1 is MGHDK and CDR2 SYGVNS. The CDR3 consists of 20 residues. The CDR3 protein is CASSEFRAGTSGTTAGELFF. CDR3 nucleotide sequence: TGTGCCAGCAGTGAATTCCGAGCCGGGACTAGCGGGACGACAGCTGGGGAGCTGTTTTTT.

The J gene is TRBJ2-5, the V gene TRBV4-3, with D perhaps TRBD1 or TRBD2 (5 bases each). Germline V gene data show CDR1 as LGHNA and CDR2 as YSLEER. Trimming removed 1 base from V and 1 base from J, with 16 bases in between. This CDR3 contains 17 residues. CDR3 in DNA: TGCGCCAGCAGCCAAGGGGTCTCGGGGACCTTCCAAGAGACCCAGTACTTC. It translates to CASSQGVSGTFQETQYF.

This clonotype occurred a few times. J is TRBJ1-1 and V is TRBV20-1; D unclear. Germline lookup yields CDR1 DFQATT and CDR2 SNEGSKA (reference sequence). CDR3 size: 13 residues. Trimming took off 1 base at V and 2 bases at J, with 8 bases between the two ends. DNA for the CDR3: TGCAGTGCTAGAGCAGCCAGAAACACTGAAGCTTTCTTT. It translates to CSARAARNTEAFF.

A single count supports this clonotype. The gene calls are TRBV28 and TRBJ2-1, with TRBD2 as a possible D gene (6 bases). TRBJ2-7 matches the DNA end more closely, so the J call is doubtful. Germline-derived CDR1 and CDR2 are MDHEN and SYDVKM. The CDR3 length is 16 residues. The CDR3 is CASSLYRRASYNEQYF. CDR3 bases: TGTGCCAGCAGTTTATACAGGAGGGCCTCCTACAATGAGCAGTACTTC.

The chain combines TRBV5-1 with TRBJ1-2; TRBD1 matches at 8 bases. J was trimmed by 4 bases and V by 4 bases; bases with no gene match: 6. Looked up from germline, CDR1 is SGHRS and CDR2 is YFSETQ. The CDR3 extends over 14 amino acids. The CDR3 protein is CASSPQGARYGYTF. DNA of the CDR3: TGCGCCAGCAGCCCCCAGGGGGCTCGCTATGGCTACACCTTC.

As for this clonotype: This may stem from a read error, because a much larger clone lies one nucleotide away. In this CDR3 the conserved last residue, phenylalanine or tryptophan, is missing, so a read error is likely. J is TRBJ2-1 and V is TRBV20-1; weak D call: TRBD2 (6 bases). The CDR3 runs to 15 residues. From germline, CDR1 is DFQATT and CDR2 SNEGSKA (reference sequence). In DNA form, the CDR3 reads TGCAGCGGTGGGGGACGGGGGATCCCCTACAATGAGCAGTTCCTC. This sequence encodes CSGGGRGIPYNEQFL.

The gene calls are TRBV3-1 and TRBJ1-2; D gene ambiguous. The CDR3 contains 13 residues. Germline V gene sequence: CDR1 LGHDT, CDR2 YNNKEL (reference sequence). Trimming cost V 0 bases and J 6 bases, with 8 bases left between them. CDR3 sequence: CASSQDRRNGYTF. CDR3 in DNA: TGTGCCAGCAGCCAAGATCGAAGGAATGGCTACACCTTC.

CDR3 residues: CASSLKVQQYF. DNA for the CDR3: TGTGCCAGCAGCTTAAAGGTCCAGCAGTACTTC. This chain links TRBV7-2 with TRBJ2-7; no reliable D call. Germline-derived CDR1 and CDR2 are SGHTA and FQGNSA. V was shortened by 2 bases and J by 8 bases, with 7 bases between the two germline ends. The CDR3 extends over 11 amino acids.

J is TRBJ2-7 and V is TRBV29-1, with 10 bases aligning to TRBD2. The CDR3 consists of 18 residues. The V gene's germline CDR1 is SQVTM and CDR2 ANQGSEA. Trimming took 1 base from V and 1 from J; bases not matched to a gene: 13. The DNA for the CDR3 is TGCAGCGTTGAAGGGGGGCCTAGCGGGGGCCCGTTGTCCTACGAGCAGTACTTC. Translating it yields CSVEGGPSGGPLSYEQYF.

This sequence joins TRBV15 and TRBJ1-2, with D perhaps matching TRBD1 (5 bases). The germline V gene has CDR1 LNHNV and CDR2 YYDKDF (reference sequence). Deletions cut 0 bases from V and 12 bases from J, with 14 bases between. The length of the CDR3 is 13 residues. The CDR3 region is CATSRDIARVDTF. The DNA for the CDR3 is TGTGCCACCAGCAGAGATATCGCCAGGGTGGACACCTTC.

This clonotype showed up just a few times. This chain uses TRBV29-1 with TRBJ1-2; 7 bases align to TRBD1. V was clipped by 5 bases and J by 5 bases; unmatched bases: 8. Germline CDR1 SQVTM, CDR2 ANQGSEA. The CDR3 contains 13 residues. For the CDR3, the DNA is TGCAGCGTTCTCGGACAGGCTGGATATGGCTACACCTTC. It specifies CSVLGQAGYGYTF.

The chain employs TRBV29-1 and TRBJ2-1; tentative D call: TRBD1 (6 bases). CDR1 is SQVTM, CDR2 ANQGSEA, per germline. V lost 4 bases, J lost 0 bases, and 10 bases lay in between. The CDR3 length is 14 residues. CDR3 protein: CSVVKDSSYNEQFF. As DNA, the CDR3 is TGCAGCGTTGTGAAGGACAGCTCCTACAATGAGCAGTTCTTC.

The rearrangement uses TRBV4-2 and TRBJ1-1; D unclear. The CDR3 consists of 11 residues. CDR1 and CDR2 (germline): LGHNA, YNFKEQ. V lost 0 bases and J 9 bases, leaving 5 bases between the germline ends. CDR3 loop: CASSQDLKAFF. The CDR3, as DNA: TGTGCCAGCAGCCAAGATTTGAAAGCTTTCTTT.

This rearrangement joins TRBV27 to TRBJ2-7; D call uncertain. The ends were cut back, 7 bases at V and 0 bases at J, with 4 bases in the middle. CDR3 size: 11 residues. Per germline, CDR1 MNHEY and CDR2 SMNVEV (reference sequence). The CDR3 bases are TGTGCCAGCACGTACTCCTACGAGCAGTACTTC. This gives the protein CASTYSYEQYF.

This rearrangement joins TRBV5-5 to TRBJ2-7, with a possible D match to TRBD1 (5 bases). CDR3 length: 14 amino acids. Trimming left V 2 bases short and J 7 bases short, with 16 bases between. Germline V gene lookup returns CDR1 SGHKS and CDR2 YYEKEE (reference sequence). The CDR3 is CASSFGPGLLEQYF. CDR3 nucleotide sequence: TGTGCCAGCAGCTTCGGTCCAGGGTTATTGGAGCAGTACTTC.

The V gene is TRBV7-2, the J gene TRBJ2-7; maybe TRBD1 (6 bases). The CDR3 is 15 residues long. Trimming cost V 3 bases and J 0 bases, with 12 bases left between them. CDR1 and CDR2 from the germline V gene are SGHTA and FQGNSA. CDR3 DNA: TGTGCCAGCAGCTTCGTCAGGGGTGTCTCCTACGAGCAGTACTTC. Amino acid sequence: CASSFVRGVSYEQYF.

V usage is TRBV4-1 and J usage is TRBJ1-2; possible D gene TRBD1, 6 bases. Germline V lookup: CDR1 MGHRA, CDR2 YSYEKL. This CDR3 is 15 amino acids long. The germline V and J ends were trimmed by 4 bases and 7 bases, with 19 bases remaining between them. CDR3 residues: CASSLFRQDKSGYTF. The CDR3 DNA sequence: TGCGCCAGCAGCCTTTTCCGACAGGATAAGAGTGGCTACACCTTC.

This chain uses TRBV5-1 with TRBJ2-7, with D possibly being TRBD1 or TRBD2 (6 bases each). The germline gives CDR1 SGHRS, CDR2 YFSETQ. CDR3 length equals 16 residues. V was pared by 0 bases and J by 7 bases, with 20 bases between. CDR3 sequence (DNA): TGCGCCAGCAGCTTGGGGACGCCGGGGGCCCACAATGAGCAGTACTTC. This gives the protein CASSLGTPGAHNEQYF.

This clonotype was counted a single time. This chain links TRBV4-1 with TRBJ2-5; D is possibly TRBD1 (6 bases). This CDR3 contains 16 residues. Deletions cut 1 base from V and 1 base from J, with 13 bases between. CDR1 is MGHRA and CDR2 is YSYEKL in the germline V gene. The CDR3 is CASSQVLQGPQETQYF. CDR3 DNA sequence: TGCGCCAGCAGCCAAGTTCTACAGGGCCCCCAAGAGACCCAGTACTTC.